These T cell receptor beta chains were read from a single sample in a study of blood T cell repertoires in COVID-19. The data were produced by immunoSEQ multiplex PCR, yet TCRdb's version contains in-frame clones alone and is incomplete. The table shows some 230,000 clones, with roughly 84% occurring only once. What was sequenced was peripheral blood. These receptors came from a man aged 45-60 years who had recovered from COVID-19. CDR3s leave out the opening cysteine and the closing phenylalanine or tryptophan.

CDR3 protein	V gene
ASSAPGTGNTGELF	TRBV5-5
ASSQVRGGAYGYT	TRBV14
ASSSITTGNTEAF	TRBV5-1
ASSSGYGNEQF	TRBV5-1
ASGRTGGLPLGEANVLT	TRBV10-2
ASSLRDTYEQY	TRBV5-1
ASSYKGGGTEAF	TRBV6-5
ASSLAAGGPYEQY	TRBV11-2
ASSSGLAGITDTQY	TRBV7-2
ASSHRDRVGETQY	TRBV27
ASYRSGGQAF	TRBV19
ATSRDRGKNEQF	TRBV24-1
ASSLKAGPVAEAF	TRBV5-1
ASSPLPGTLYEQY	TRBV7-2
ASSLALEGAYNEQF	TRBV7-6
ASSGRGRGQPQH	TRBV5-6
SSGQGANEQF	TRBV29-1
ASSPGEGLPTEQY	TRBV27
ASSSGGIGGYT	TRBV5-1
SVTQGATEAF	TRBV29-1
ASSLVSANEKLF	TRBV27
ASSSGQGEAF	TRBV28
ASKDPPGTSEPSVIGELF	TRBV6-4
ASTGTSGNSWSEQF	TRBV7-6
ASSPAGTSSYEQY	TRBV28
ASLTPTSGISEQY	TRBV28
ASSLELTAGGTDTQY	TRBV7-2
ASSRKTGTATYEQY	TRBV3-1/TRBV3-2
ASSSGLAGNEQF	TRBV18